Presented here are 16 T cell receptor beta chains from one specimen sequenced in a study of shared clonotypes between healthy human individuals. Profiled with immunoSEQ multiplex PCR; TCRdb holds only in-frame clones, not every one. The table shows some 980,000 clones, with 60% to 85% occurring only once. The sequenced sample was memory CD4+ T cells sorted from blood. Described subset: CD45RA-negative fraction. The origin of the receptors is a man aged 18 to 30 in good health.

The chain carries TRBV11-2 and TRBJ1-1, with D unclear. V was shortened by 0 bases and J by 4 bases, with 15 bases between the two germline ends. This CDR3 has 16 amino acids. Germline CDR1 reads SGHAT; CDR2 reads FQNNGV. The DNA of the CDR3 is TGTGCCAGCAGCTTAGATGCCGACCCCGGAAGCACTGAAGCTTTCTTT. It codes for CASSLDADPGSTEAFF.

V gene TRBV5-1 combines with J gene TRBJ2-3, with TRBD1 matching over 10 bases. The CDR3 contains 16 residues. V dropped 0 bases and J dropped 3; count of bases not matched to a gene: 4. CDR1 SGHRS and CDR2 YFSETQ come from the germline V gene. The CDR3 nucleotides read TGCGCCAGCAGCTTGGGGCGGGACAGGGGAACAGATACGCAGTATTTT. Translating gives CASSLGRDRGTDTQYF.

This sequence joins TRBV30 and TRBJ1-5, with D possibly matching TRBD1 (5 bases). The CDR3 is 14 residues long. The V gene's germline CDR1 is GTSNPN and CDR2 SVGIG (reference sequence). Trimming left V 3 bases short and J 4 bases short, with 13 bases between. The CDR3: CAWSRGKGNQPQHF. DNA for the CDR3: TGTGCCTGGAGCCGTGGGAAGGGGAATCAGCCCCAGCATTTT.

This clone has more than one count but fewer than ten. The J gene is TRBJ2-2, the V gene TRBV19; D possibly corresponds to TRBD2 (6 bases). Trimming cost V 4 bases and J 3 bases, with 9 bases left between them. Germline V gene lookup returns CDR1 LNHDA and CDR2 SQIVND (reference sequence). The CDR3 totals 14 residues. This chain's CDR3 is CASSKGLHTGELFF. The CDR3 coding sequence is TGTGCCAGTAGTAAGGGACTTCACACCGGGGAGCTGTTTTTT.

The chain is built from TRBV6-6 and TRBJ2-7; the D gene is possibly TRBD2 (5 bases). This CDR3 spans 14 amino acids. Germline CDR1 MNHNY, CDR2 SVGAGI (reference sequence). V was shortened by 7 bases and J by 0 bases, with 13 bases between the two germline ends. CDR3 DNA: TGTGCCAGCATCCTAGGAGGATCCTCCTACGAGCAGTACTTC. This gives the protein CASILGGSSYEQYF.

The rearrangement joins TRBV4-1 to TRBJ1-1; 7 bases align to TRBD1. Germline trimming cut 1 base from V and 3 bases from J; bases unmatched to any gene: 8. The CDR3 covers 16 residues. Per germline, CDR1 MGHRA and CDR2 YSYEKL. The CDR3 here is CASSQGGTDIDTEAFF. CDR3 nucleotide sequence: TGCGCCAGCAGCCAAGGGGGGACAGACATCGACACTGAAGCTTTCTTT.

The chain recombines TRBV2 with TRBJ1-2, with a possible D match to TRBD1 (5 bases). This CDR3 comprises 14 residues. CDR1 and CDR2 (germline): SNHLY, FYNNEI. The V end was cut by 5 bases, the J end by 1 base, with 11 bases between. The DNA for the CDR3 is TGTGCCAGCAGTCCCCGTGGGGGTAACTATGGCTACACCTTC. The encoded protein is CASSPRGGNYGYTF.

This chain joins TRBV18 and TRBJ1-2; D not resolved. V gave up 0 bases and J gave up 7 bases, with 12 bases separating them. The CDR3 sequence is 14 residues long. In germline, CDR1 is KGHSH, CDR2 LQKENI. CDR3 sequence (DNA): TGTGCCAGCTCACCACCTGCGTGGGCCGGTGGCTACACCTTC. Its translation: CASSPPAWAGGYTF.

This clone was picked up a small number of times. In nucleotides, the CDR3 is TGCGCCAGCAGGCAAAAAGAAGACAGGACAGGGGGCGATGAAAAACTGTTTTTT. Translation: CASRQKEDRTGGDEKLFF. This sequence joins TRBV4-1 and TRBJ1-4, with 11 bases identical to TRBD1. The V segment lost 6 bases and the J segment 6 bases; nucleotides outside the gene matches: 15. The CDR3 length is 18 residues. From germline, CDR1 is MGHRA and CDR2 YSYEKL.

The CDR3 nucleotides are TGTGCCAGCAGTCAGACAGGGGATTCCTACGAGCAGTACTTC. Protein: CASSQTGDSYEQYF. This sequence joins TRBV6-1 and TRBJ2-7, with TRBD1 identical over 8 bases. The CDR3 extends over 14 amino acids. CDR1 and CDR2 from the germline V gene are MNHNS and SASEGT. V shed 5 bases and J 1 base; nucleotides not matched to a gene: 4.

This sequence joins TRBV18 and TRBJ2-5, with D perhaps TRBD1 or TRBD2 (6 bases each). Trimming shortened V by 3 bases and J by 2 bases, and 13 bases separated the two germline ends. The CDR3 has 15 amino acids. Germline lookup yields CDR1 KGHSH and CDR2 LQKENI. This chain's CDR3 is CASSPLQGGQETQYF. Written as DNA, the CDR3 is TGTGCCAGCTCACCGCTACAGGGAGGTCAAGAGACCCAGTACTTC.

The CDR3 bases are TGTGCCAGCAGCTTAGATTCCAGCGGGAGGACCGGGGAGCTGTTTTTT. It encodes CASSLDSSGRTGELFF. The V call is TRBV11-2, the J call TRBJ2-2, with 9 bases fitting TRBD2. With 0 bases clipped from V and 5 bases from J, the junction kept 4 bases outside the gene matches. Germline V CDR1 and CDR2: SGHAT, FQNNGV. The length of the CDR3 is 16 residues.

The count of this clone is one. The chain has TRBV10-1 and TRBJ2-5; 9 bases match TRBD2. The J segment lost 8 bases and the V segment lost 0 bases, leaving 4 bases of the junction unmatched. This CDR3 has 14 amino acids. CDR1 and CDR2 from the germline V gene are WNHNN and SYGVQD (reference sequence). CDR3 bases: TGCGCCAGCAGTGAGTCCGTCCTAGCGGGAACCCAGTACTTC. This encodes CASSESVLAGTQYF.

The table lists this clone with a few counts. This chain links TRBV10-1 with TRBJ1-1, with D possibly matching TRBD1 (6 bases). This CDR3 is built from 12 residues. Germline CDR1 is WNHNN and CDR2 is SYGVQD (reference sequence). Trimming shortened V by 3 bases and J by 7 bases, and 9 bases separated the two germline ends. CDR3 amino acids: CASSELGGEAFF. Written as DNA, the CDR3 is TGCGCCAGCAGTGAACTAGGGGGTGAAGCTTTCTTT.

The rearrangement joins TRBV7-2 to TRBJ2-7, with 13 bases identical to TRBD2. Germline V gives CDR1 SGHTA, CDR2 FQGNSA. After removal of 5 bases from V and 3 bases from J, the junction contained 7 bases not matched to a gene. This CDR3 is built from 16 residues. CDR3 sequence reads: CASSPTRLAGGYEQYF. CDR3 DNA sequence: TGTGCCAGCAGCCCAACTAGACTAGCGGGGGGCTACGAGCAGTACTTC.

This clone was observed a single time. CDR3 nucleotides: TGCGCCAGCAGCCACGCAGGGGGCGAATCCTACGAGCAGTACTTC. Encoded protein: CASSHAGGESYEQYF. The rearrangement uses TRBV4-1 and TRBJ2-7; 8 bases match TRBD1. There are 15 residues in the CDR3. Germline values: CDR1 MGHRA, CDR2 YSYEKL. J lost 1 base, V lost 3 bases, and 5 bases had no gene match.